Below are 25 T cell receptor beta chains sequenced from a single sample in a study of graft-versus-host responses after intestinal transplantation. Assay: immunoSEQ multiplex PCR; the TCRdb copy retains only in-frame clones and omits some. This table has more than 5,000 clones, around 91% appearing once. The sequencing here drew on PBMCs, taken around 88 days after transplant. Receptors were obtained from a human patient who received an intestinal transplant, so some T cells may come from the graft donor.

This clone was seen a few times. The chain carries TRBV7-3 and TRBJ2-1, with 15 bases that match TRBD2. The length of the CDR3 is 18 residues. The germline gives CDR1 SGHTA, CDR2 FQGTGA. V shed 5 bases and J 0 bases; nucleotides not matched to a gene: 5. The chain's CDR3 is CASSVGLAGGYSYNEQFF. The CDR3 nucleotides read TGTGCCAGCAGCGTGGGACTAGCGGGGGGATACTCCTACAATGAGCAGTTCTTC.

The chain combines TRBV5-1 with TRBJ2-7; 9 nucleotides line up with TRBD1. Trimming at V came to 2 bases and at J to 2 bases, leaving 20 bases not matched to a gene. The CDR3 is 20 amino acids. In germline, CDR1 is SGHRS, CDR2 YFSETQ. The CDR3 region is CASSFSGTGTYTTPPYEQYF. The DNA of the CDR3 is TGCGCCAGCAGCTTTTCCGGGACAGGGACTTACACCACCCCCCCCTACGAGCAGTACTTC. The variable domain in full, with the rest retrieved from reference TRBV5-1 and TRBJ2-7, is KAGVTQTPRYLIKTRGQQVTLSCSPISGHRSVSWYQQTPGQGLQFLFEYFSETQRNKGNFPGRFSGRQFSNSRSEMNVSTLELGDSALYLCASSFSGTGTYTTPPYEQYFGPGTRLTVT.

DNA for the CDR3: TGTGCCATACCCGGGACAGGGAACTATGGCTACACCTTC. Its translation: CAIPGTGNYGYTF. The genes are TRBV28 and TRBJ1-2; 9 bases map to TRBD1. Losses at the gene ends were 10 bases for V and 2 bases for J; bases not matched to a gene: 5. This CDR3 is 13 amino acids long. Per germline, CDR1 MDHEN and CDR2 SYDVKM.

The CDR3 sequence is CASSKTGYNEQFF. DNA for the CDR3: TGTGCCAGCAGCAAGACAGGCTACAATGAGCAGTTCTTC. The chain combines TRBV7-9 with TRBJ2-1; the D gene is possibly TRBD1 (6 bases). The CDR3 contains 13 residues. Germline CDR1 reads SEHNR; CDR2 reads FQNEAQ (reference sequence). Trimming removed 5 bases at V and 3 bases at J, with 8 bases between.

This clone is a singleton in its sample. The chain joins TRBV6-5 to TRBJ2-1, with 7 bases that match TRBD2. CDR3 length equals 13 residues. Germline V gene lookup returns CDR1 MNHEY and CDR2 SVGAGI. Losses at the gene ends were 9 bases for V and 0 bases for J; bases not matched to a gene: 2. The CDR3 DNA reads TGTGCCAGTGGGAGGGGCTCCTACAATGAGCAGTTCTTC. Amino acids: CASGRGSYNEQFF.

Only one count was recorded for this clone. This chain uses TRBV5-5 with TRBJ1-5, with 10 bases fitting TRBD1. CDR3 length: 14 residues. Per germline, CDR1 SGHKS and CDR2 YYEKEE (reference sequence). V shed 4 bases, J shed 2 bases, and the junction held 0 bases outside the gene matches. CDR3 sequence (DNA): TGTGCCAGCAGCGGGACAGGGGGCAATCAGCCCCAGCATTTT. Residues: CASSGTGGNQPQHF. The whole variable domain, filled in from reference TRBV5-5 and TRBJ1-5, reads DAGVTQSPTHLIKTRGQQVTLRCSPISGHKSVSWYQQVLGQGPQFIFQYYEKEERGRGNFPDRFSARQFPNYSSELNVNALLLGDSALYLCASSGTGGNQPQHFGDGTRLSIL.

The J gene is TRBJ1-4, the V gene TRBV6-9; D uncertain. The V and J ends lost 5 bases and 8 bases respectively, with 12 bases between them. This CDR3 has 13 amino acids. Per germline, CDR1 MNHGY and CDR2 SVAAGI. In nucleotides, the CDR3 is TGTGCCAGCAGTGAAGGTGCCGTGGAAAAACTGTTTTTT. It yields the protein CASSEGAVEKLFF.

This chain uses TRBV7-9 with TRBJ2-2; D is unclear. In germline, CDR1 is SEHNR, CDR2 FQNEAQ (reference sequence). The CDR3 spans 12 residues. V was cut by 4 bases and J by 3 bases, with 3 bases left in between. CDR3 amino acids: CASSWDTGELFF. CDR3 bases: TGTGCCAGCAGCTGGGACACCGGGGAGCTGTTTTTT.

J is TRBJ2-6 and V is TRBV29-1; D could derive from TRBD1 or TRBD2 (5 bases each). Deletions cut 3 bases from V and 0 bases from J, with 12 bases between. The CDR3 length is 16 residues. CDR1 and CDR2 from the germline V gene are SQVTM and ANQGSEA. This CDR3 reads CSVEGVAGSGANVLTF. The CDR3, as DNA: TGCAGCGTTGAGGGGGTAGCCGGCTCTGGGGCCAACGTCCTGACTTTC.

The chain couples TRBV18 to TRBJ1-6; D not certain. This CDR3 is 17 amino acids long. CDR1 is KGHSH and CDR2 is LQKENI in the germline V gene. Trimming cost V 4 bases and J 9 bases, with 22 bases left between them. The CDR3: CASSRESPARGSSPLHF. The CDR3 DNA reads as TGTGCCAGCTCACGGGAGAGTCCGGCCCGAGGGAGTTCACCCCTCCACTTT.

On this clone itself: The same CDR3 is also encoded by other DNA sequences in this sample. The genes are TRBV30 and TRBJ1-1, with D perhaps TRBD1 (6 bases). The germline V gene has CDR1 GTSNPN and CDR2 SVGIG (reference sequence). CDR3 length equals 13 residues. The ends were cut back, 2 bases at V and 5 bases at J, with 12 bases in the middle. CDR3 sequence reads: CAWSKTGWTEAFF. DNA of the CDR3: TGTGCCTGGAGTAAGACAGGCTGGACTGAAGCTTTCTTT. The full variable domain, rest sourced from reference TRBV30 and TRBJ1-1, is SQTIHQWPATLVQPVGSPLSLECTVEGTSNPNLYWYRQAAGRGLQLLFYSVGIGQISSEVPQNLSASRPQDRQFILSSKKLLLSDSGFYLCAWSKTGWTEAFFGQGTRLTVV.

CDR3 amino acids: CASSETGTPYEQYF. CDR3 DNA sequence: TGTGCCAGCAGTGAGACAGGGACACCCTACGAGCAGTACTTC. The chain has TRBV2 and TRBJ2-7; TRBD1 matches at 7 bases. The trim removed 3 bases at V and 2 bases at J, leaving 4 bases unmatched. Germline-derived CDR1 and CDR2 are SNHLY and FYNNEI. This CDR3 is built from 14 residues.

The CDR3 spells CASSLPGSRQPQHF. As DNA, the CDR3 is TGTGCCAGCAGCTTACCAGGGAGTCGTCAGCCCCAGCATTTT. The V call is TRBV5-8, the J call TRBJ1-5; the D gene is possibly TRBD1 (5 bases). Germline CDR1 reads SGHTS; CDR2 reads YDEGEE. The V gene lost 2 bases and the J gene lost 6 bases, with 12 bases spanning the gap. CDR3 length: 14 amino acids.

The CDR3 reads CASTGQRYYGYTF. In DNA form, the CDR3 reads TGTGCCAGCACGGGACAGCGATACTATGGCTACACCTTC. The V gene is TRBV28, the J gene TRBJ1-2, with 7 bases fitting TRBD1. Germline V lookup: CDR1 MDHEN, CDR2 SYDVKM. V trimming: 7 bases; J trimming: 3 bases; junction bases outside the gene matches: 5. The CDR3 consists of 13 residues.

This clone occurred a few times. This CDR3 is CASSYGSEETQYF. CDR3 DNA sequence: TGTGCCAGCAGTTACGGCAGCGAAGAGACCCAGTACTTC. The chain recombines TRBV6-5 with TRBJ2-5; D is undetermined. Germline loops: CDR1 MNHEY, CDR2 SVGAGI. There are 13 residues in the CDR3. V lost 2 bases and J 3 bases, leaving 7 bases between the germline ends.

This sequence joins TRBV11-1 and TRBJ2-3, with 11 bases fitting TRBD2. The length of the CDR3 is 16 residues. Trimming at V came to 5 bases and at J to 1 base, leaving 5 bases not matched to a gene. Germline-derived CDR1 and CDR2 are SGHAT and FQDESV (reference sequence). Written as DNA, the CDR3 is TGTGCCAGCAGCACCCGACTAGCGGGACGCACAGATACGCAGTATTTT. This gives the protein CASSTRLAGRTDTQYF. The full variable domain, completed using reference TRBV11-1 and TRBJ2-3, is EAEVAQSPRYKITEKSQAVAFWCDPISGHATLYWYRQILGQGPELLVQFQDESVVDDSQLPKDRFSAERLKGVDSTLKIQPAELGDSAMYLCASSTRLAGRTDTQYFGPGTRLTVL.

This clone was observed a few times. V is TRBV7-8 and J is TRBJ2-7; D is uncertain. Germline lookup yields CDR1 SGHVS and CDR2 FQNEAQ. V lost 2 bases to trimming and J lost 2 bases, with 4 bases between them. CDR3 length equals 12 residues. Here the CDR3 DNA reads TGTGCCAGCAGCTTAAACCCCTACGAGCAGTACGTC. Translation: CASSLNPYEQYV.

V usage is TRBV15 and J usage is TRBJ2-1; 10 bases align to TRBD2. The CDR3 loop spans 15 amino acids. Germline-derived CDR1 and CDR2 are LNHNV and YYDKDF (reference sequence). V lost 6 bases and J lost 5; bases outside the gene matches: 7. CDR3 sequence reads: CATSSSGGPNNEQFF. The CDR3 nucleotides are TGTGCCACCAGTTCTAGCGGGGGCCCAAACAATGAGCAGTTCTTC.

CDR3 coding DNA: TGCGCCAGCAGTCGGACTAGCGGGGGAAACTACGAGCAGTACTTC. Protein: CASSRTSGGNYEQYF. V usage is TRBV5-1 and J usage is TRBJ2-7, with TRBD2 matching 13 bases. The germline gives CDR1 SGHRS, CDR2 YFSETQ. The CDR3 covers 15 residues. With V trimmed by 5 bases and J by 3 bases, 5 bases remained unmatched.

V is TRBV2 and J is TRBJ1-1; D remains ambiguous. This CDR3 has 13 residues. Trimming took 7 bases from V and 0 from J, leaving 9 bases between them. Germline CDR1 is SNHLY and CDR2 is FYNNEI. The CDR3 loop is CASNPSVNTEAFF. CDR3 DNA: TGTGCCAGCAACCCCTCGGTGAACACTGAAGCTTTCTTT.

This chain uses TRBV13 with TRBJ2-1, with TRBD2 matching over 12 bases. Germline-derived CDR1 and CDR2 are PRHDT and FYEKMQ (reference sequence). With V trimmed by 0 bases and J by 8 bases, 2 bases remained unmatched. The CDR3 spans 15 residues. This CDR3 is CASSLGLAGGHEQFF. CDR3 nucleotides: TGTGCCAGCAGCTTAGGACTAGCGGGGGGCCATGAGCAGTTCTTC.

This clone was seen only once. The chain employs TRBV6-1 and TRBJ2-7, with D possibly TRBD1 on 6 matching bases. The CDR3 is 14 amino acids. The V end was cut by 8 bases, the J end by 1 base, with 15 bases between. CDR1 and CDR2 from the germline V gene are MNHNS and SASEGT. CDR3 bases: TGTGCCAGCCAACCCCAGGGGATTTCCTACGAGCAGTACTTC. Its protein is CASQPQGISYEQYF.

The table lists this clone with a count of one. The rearrangement links TRBV19 to TRBJ1-1, with TRBD1 matching over 7 bases. The CDR3 totals 13 residues. Trimming took 10 bases from V and 3 from J; bases not matched to a gene: 8. Germline V lookup: CDR1 LNHDA, CDR2 SQIVND (reference sequence). CDR3 nucleotide sequence: TGTGCCACCTCGACAGGGTTATACACTGAAGCTTTCTTT. Its translation: CATSTGLYTEAFF.

The genes are TRBV9 and TRBJ2-3; the D call may be TRBD1 or TRBD2 (7 bases each). Trimming took off 0 bases at V and 1 base at J, with 12 bases between the two ends. Germline V gene lookup returns CDR1 SGDLS and CDR2 YYNGEE. The CDR3 has 16 residues. The DNA of the CDR3 is TGTGCCAGCAGCGTAGAACCAGGGGGGGGCACAGATACGCAGTATTTT. Its translation: CASSVEPGGGTDTQYF.

The V gene is TRBV7-2, the J gene TRBJ2-5; no clear D. CDR1 and CDR2 (germline): SGHTA, FQGNSA. Between the trimmed V and J ends, which lost 1 base and 2 bases, there was a span of 8 bases. The CDR3 runs to 14 residues. CDR3 sequence reads: CASSLELAQETQYF. The CDR3 DNA reads as TGTGCCAGCAGCTTAGAGTTGGCGCAAGAGACCCAGTACTTC.